Sequencing of this TCR beta chain was carried out in a study of CD4+ T cells in melanoma. Overall study findings and caveats: CD8+ T cell, macrophage and B cell function reportedly correlated with neoantigen-specific CD4+ T cells.

Sequenced by immunoSEQ multiplex PCR; TCRdb stores in-frame clones only, minus some. The sample contains over 100,000 clones, roughly 90% of which appear only once. Looked up from germline, CDR1 is SNHLY and CDR2 is FYNNEI. V trimming: 6 bases; J trimming: 4 bases; junction bases outside the gene matches: 7. The CDR3 runs 15 residues. With regard to this clone: Its antigen is unknown.

The genes are TRBV2 and TRBJ2-2, with 8 bases matching TRBD2. The clonotype originates from a human donor with melanoma. Sequencing input: peripheral blood. CDR3 bases: TGTGCCAGCAGATTGGGGACTAGTGGCACCGGGGAGCTGTTTTTT. Its translation: CASRLGTSGTGELFF.